A selection of T cell receptor beta chains follows, all from one sample in a study of shared clonotypes between healthy human individuals. Clones were sequenced by immunoSEQ multiplex PCR, and TCRdb holds only the in-frame ones, with some missing. The table includes 150,000 to 200,000 clones, roughly 70% detected once. The sequencing input was memory CD4+ T cells sorted from blood. The receptor set was obtained from a young man in good health. CDR3s include the opening cysteine and the closing phenylalanine or tryptophan. D genes are given only for firm matches. Only some rows state a clone size, as once, few, many or a class for expanded clones.

abundance	j_gene	d_gene	v_gene	CDR3aa	CDR3nt
once	TRBJ2-1	TRBD2	TRBV7-2	CASSLRGGLAGANEQFF	TGTGCCAGCAGCCTCAGAGGGGGACTAGCGGGAGCGAATGAGCAGTTCTTC
NA	TRBJ2-3	NA	TRBV7-9	CASSLFSTDTQYF	TGTGCCAGCAGCTTATTCAGCACAGATACGCAGTATTTT
NA	TRBJ2-5	NA	TRBV7-9	CASSFSETQYF	TGTGCCAGCAGCTTCAGCGAGACCCAGTACTTC
NA	TRBJ2-7	NA	TRBV11-2	CASSLRRARDEQYF	TGTGCCAGCAGCCTCCGACGGGCCAGGGACGAGCAGTACTTC
NA	TRBJ2-1	TRBD1	TRBV5-1	CASSLGQGVYNEQFF	TGCGCCAGCAGCTTGGGCCAGGGGGTCTACAATGAGCAGTTCTTC
NA	TRBJ2-7	NA	TRBV4-1	CASSSGRVGIDEQYF	TGCGCCAGCAGTTCCGGACGGGTTGGAATCGACGAGCAGTACTTC
NA	TRBJ2-7	TRBD2	TRBV19	CASRLAGVSEQYF	TGTGCCAGTCGACTAGCGGGAGTAAGCGAGCAGTACTTC
few	TRBJ1-1	NA	TRBV7-6	CASSLGTEPEAFF	TGTGCCAGCAGCTTAGGGACAGAACCTGAAGCTTTCTTT
NA	TRBJ2-3	TRBD2	TRBV5-1	CASNPTSGYTDTQYF	TGCGCCAGTAATCCGACTAGCGGATACACAGATACGCAGTATTTT
NA	TRBJ2-7	TRBD1	TRBV27	CASSEVDRRYEQYF	TGTGCCAGCAGTGAAGTGGACAGGCGCTACGAGCAGTACTTC
few	TRBJ2-3	TRBD2	TRBV6-6	CASSGTSENTDTQYF	TGTGCCAGCAGTGGGACTAGCGAAAACACAGATACGCAGTATTTT
NA	TRBJ2-7	TRBD2	TRBV10-3	CAIGAGGYEQYF	TGTGCCATCGGTGCGGGAGGGTACGAGCAGTACTTC
NA	TRBJ1-2	NA	TRBV6-1	CASSEAPGYNGYTF	TGTGCCAGCAGTGAAGCGCCAGGATATAATGGCTACACCTTC
NA	TRBJ1-1	NA	TRBV5-1	CASSLNEGNTEAFF	TGCGCCAGCAGTCTCAATGAGGGGAACACTGAAGCTTTCTTT
few	TRBJ2-7	NA	TRBV6-5	CASSRDHTGEQYF	TGTGCCAGCAGTAGGGACCATACGGGGGAGCAGTACTTC
NA	TRBJ1-1	NA	TRBV13	CASSLGSGTRAANTEAFF	TGTGCCAGCAGCTTAGGATCCGGGACAAGAGCCGCTAACACTGAAGCTTTCTTT
NA	TRBJ2-7	TRBD2	TRBV9	CASSATSGSSYEQYF	TGTGCCAGCAGCGCGACTAGCGGGAGCTCGTACGAGCAGTACTTC
NA	TRBJ2-1	NA	TRBV6-6	CASSYYLLRWNEQFF	TGTGCCAGCAGTTACTATTTACTGAGATGGAATGAGCAGTTCTTC
NA	TRBJ1-5	NA	TRBV2	CASSASSGAYQPQHF	TGTGCCAGCAGTGCCTCCAGTGGGGCCTATCAGCCCCAGCATTTT
NA	TRBJ2-3	NA	TRBV27	CASSLSNVPITDTQYF	TGTGCCAGCAGTTTATCGAATGTTCCCATCACAGATACGCAGTATTTT
few	TRBJ2-1	TRBD2	TRBV9	CASSVFLAAYNEQFF	TGTGCCAGCAGCGTATTCCTAGCGGCCTACAATGAGCAGTTCTTC
NA	TRBJ1-2	TRBD1	TRBV5-1	CASSFGQGDGYTF	TGCGCCAGCAGCTTCGGACAGGGCGATGGCTACACCTTC
NA	TRBJ2-7	NA	TRBV27	CASSLALPGDEQYF	TGTGCCAGCAGTTTAGCCCTACCGGGGGACGAGCAGTACTTC
NA	TRBJ2-7	TRBD1	TRBV7-9	CASSLNTGTGYYEQYF	TGTGCCAGCAGCTTGAATACCGGGACAGGGTACTACGAGCAGTACTTC
few	TRBJ1-4	NA	TRBV13	CASSLRGVGEKLFF	TGTGCCAGCAGCTTACGCGGGGTTGGTGAAAAACTGTTTTTT
NA	TRBJ2-1	NA	TRBV29-1	CSVFDGEGAEQFF	TGCAGCGTTTTCGACGGGGAGGGGGCTGAGCAGTTCTTC
NA	TRBJ2-3	NA	TRBV18	CASSPAPEADTQYF	TGTGCCAGCTCACCAGCCCCTGAGGCAGATACGCAGTATTTT
NA	TRBJ2-7	NA	TRBV7-9	CASSLEPGKGSYEQYF	TGTGCCAGCAGCTTAGAGCCGGGGAAGGGGTCCTACGAGCAGTACTTC
NA	TRBJ2-7	NA	TRBV5-1	CASSSESYEQYF	TGCGCCAGCAGCTCAGAATCCTACGAGCAGTACTTC
NA	TRBJ2-7	TRBD2	TRBV18	CASSPSLAGAWEQYF	TGTGCCAGCTCACCGTCTCTAGCGGGCGCTTGGGAGCAGTACTTC
NA	TRBJ2-2	TRBD2	TRBV11-3	CASRLAGVPNTGELFF	TGTGCCAGCAGACTAGCGGGAGTCCCTAACACCGGGGAGCTGTTTTTT
NA	TRBJ2-3	TRBD2	TRBV4-3	CASSRSAGGYVGDTQYF	TGCGCCAGCAGCCGCTCGGCGGGAGGGTACGTGGGAGATACGCAGTATTTT
NA	TRBJ1-2	NA	TRBV18	CASSPWGKLQDGYTF	TGTGCCAGCTCACCTTGGGGGAAGCTACAGGATGGCTACACCTTC
NA	TRBJ2-6	NA	TRBV10-3	CATKGGAGGSGANVLTF	TGTGCCACCAAGGGAGGGGCAGGGGGCAGTGGGGCCAACGTCCTGACTTTC
NA	TRBJ2-3	TRBD1	TRBV18	CASSSTGGTDTQYF	TGTGCCAGCTCATCGACAGGGGGCACAGATACGCAGTATTTT
many	TRBJ2-3	TRBD2	TRBV5-1	CASSSGLWTSSSTDTQYF	TGCGCCAGCAGCTCGGGGCTGTGGACTAGCTCAAGCACAGATACGCAGTATTTT
NA	TRBJ2-1	NA	TRBV10-3	CATPDPLMYRANEQFF	TGTGCCACCCCAGACCCTTTGATGTACAGGGCGAATGAGCAGTTCTTC
few	TRBJ2-1	TRBD2	TRBV11-2	CASSSLRGSGSYNEQFF	TGTGCCAGCAGCTCGCTTCGCGGGAGCGGCTCCTACAATGAGCAGTTCTTC
few	TRBJ1-3	NA	TRBV9	CASSVQSSGNTIYF	TGTGCCAGCAGCGTTCAGAGCTCTGGAAACACCATATATTTT
NA	TRBJ1-1	NA	TRBV10-1	CASSETGWTEAFF	TGCGCCAGCAGTGAGACAGGGTGGACTGAAGCTTTCTTT
NA	TRBJ2-5	NA	TRBV5-1	CASSLGGHHSQETQYF	TGCGCCAGCAGCTTGGGGGGACACCACTCCCAAGAGACCCAGTACTTC
NA	TRBJ1-2	TRBD1	TRBV11-2	CASSSTTGGHGYTF	TGTGCCAGCAGCTCAACGACAGGGGGGCATGGCTACACCTTC
few	TRBJ1-1	NA	TRBV6-1	CASSARGLNTEAFF	TGTGCCAGCAGTGCCAGAGGGCTGAACACTGAAGCTTTCTTT
NA	TRBJ2-1	NA	TRBV4-3	CASSQGRLTYNEQFF	TGCGCCAGCAGCCAAGGGAGGCTTACCTACAATGAGCAGTTCTTC
NA	TRBJ2-1	TRBD1	TRBV28	CASSPPRDRDNEQFF	TGTGCCAGCAGTCCACCCAGGGACAGGGACAATGAGCAGTTCTTC
NA	TRBJ1-1	NA	TRBV11-1	CASSLGTWGGTEAFF	TGTGCCAGCAGCTTGGGGACGTGGGGGGGCACTGAAGCTTTCTTT
NA	TRBJ2-7	NA	TRBV7-8	CASSLKTGSYEQYF	TGTGCCAGCAGCTTAAAGACAGGTTCCTACGAGCAGTACTTC
NA	TRBJ2-1	TRBD2	TRBV11-2	CASSSGTSSYNEQFF	TGTGCCAGCAGCTCGGGGACTAGCTCCTACAATGAGCAGTTCTTC
many	TRBJ2-2	TRBD2	TRBV5-1	CASSLEGAAGGPSGELFF	TGCGCCAGCAGCTTGGAGGGTGCGGCGGGAGGGCCATCCGGGGAGCTGTTTTTT
NA	TRBJ2-7	NA	TRBV6-5	CASSYHQSYEQYF	TGTGCCAGCAGTTACCATCAGAGTTACGAGCAGTACTTC
NA	TRBJ2-5	TRBD2	TRBV7-2	CASSPRLAGKETQYF	TGTGCCAGCAGCCCCCGGCTAGCGGGTAAAGAGACCCAGTACTTC
NA	TRBJ2-2	NA	TRBV5-1	CASSLSSASTGELFF	TGCGCCAGCAGCTTGTCGTCAGCCTCCACCGGGGAGCTGTTTTTT
NA	TRBJ2-7	NA	TRBV5-8	CASTLLGTASYEQYF	TGTGCCAGCACCCTTCTAGGGACGGCCTCCTACGAGCAGTACTTC
NA	TRBJ2-1	TRBD2	TRBV5-1	CASRTSGGSYNEQFF	TGCGCCAGCAGAACTAGCGGGGGGAGCTACAATGAGCAGTTCTTC
NA	TRBJ1-2	TRBD1	TRBV30	CAWSQGAGRAAGYTF	TGTGCCTGGAGTCAGGGGGCCGGCAGAGCGGCGGGCTACACCTTC
NA	TRBJ2-7	TRBD1	TRBV9	CASSPHTGALPPYEQYF	TGTGCCAGCAGCCCACACACAGGGGCCCTCCCCCCCTACGAGCAGTACTTC
few	TRBJ2-2	NA	TRBV5-6	CASSPYRDSHPGELFF	TGTGCCAGCAGTCCGTACCGGGACTCCCATCCCGGGGAGCTGTTTTTT
NA	TRBJ2-4	TRBD2	TRBV7-8	CASSLRTSGSGTKNIQYF	TGTGCCAGCAGCCTCCGGACTAGCGGGAGTGGAACCAAAAACATTCAGTACTTC